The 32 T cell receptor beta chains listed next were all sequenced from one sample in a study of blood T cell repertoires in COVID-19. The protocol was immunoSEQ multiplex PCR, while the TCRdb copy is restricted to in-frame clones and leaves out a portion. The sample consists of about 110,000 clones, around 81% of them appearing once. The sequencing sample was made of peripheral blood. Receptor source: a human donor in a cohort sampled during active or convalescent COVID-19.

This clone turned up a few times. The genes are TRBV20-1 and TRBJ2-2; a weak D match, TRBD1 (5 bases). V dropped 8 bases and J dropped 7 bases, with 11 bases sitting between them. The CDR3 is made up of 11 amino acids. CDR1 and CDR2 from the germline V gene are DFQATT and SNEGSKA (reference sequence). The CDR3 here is CSLRQNGELFF. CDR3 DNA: TGCAGTTTGCGACAGAACGGGGAGCTGTTTTTT.

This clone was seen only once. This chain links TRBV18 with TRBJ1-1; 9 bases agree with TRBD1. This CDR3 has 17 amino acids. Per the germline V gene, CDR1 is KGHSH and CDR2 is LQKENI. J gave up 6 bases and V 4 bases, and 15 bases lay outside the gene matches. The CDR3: CASSLLGTGNDLAEAFF. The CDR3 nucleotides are TGTGCCAGCTCACTACTAGGGACAGGGAATGACTTAGCTGAAGCTTTCTTT.

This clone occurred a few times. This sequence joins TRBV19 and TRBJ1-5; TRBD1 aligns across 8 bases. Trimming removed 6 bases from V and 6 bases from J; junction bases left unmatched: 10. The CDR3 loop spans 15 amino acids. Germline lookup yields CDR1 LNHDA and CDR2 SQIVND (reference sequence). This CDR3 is CASRDPGGRGQPQHF. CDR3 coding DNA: TGTGCCAGTAGGGATCCAGGGGGCCGGGGTCAGCCCCAGCATTTT. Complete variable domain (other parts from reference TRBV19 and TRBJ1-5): DGGITQSPKYLFRKEGQNVTLSCEQNLNHDAMYWYRQDPGQGLRLIYYSQIVNDFQKGDIAEGYSVSREKKESFPLTVTSAQKNPTAFYLCASRDPGGRGQPQHFGDGTRLSIL.

CDR3 protein: CAWRYGSSYNEQFF. In DNA, the CDR3 is TGTGCCTGGAGGTACGGGAGCTCCTACAATGAGCAGTTCTTC. This chain connects TRBV30 to TRBJ2-1; TRBD2 is a possible D gene (6 bases). The length of the CDR3 is 14 residues. Germline loops: CDR1 GTSNPN, CDR2 SVGIG (reference sequence). V lost 3 bases to trimming and J lost 0 bases, with 9 bases between them. Using reference TRBV30 and TRBJ2-1 for the parts outside the CDR3, the full variable domain is SQTIHQWPATLVQPVGSPLSLECTVEGTSNPNLYWYRQAAGRGLQLLFYSVGIGQISSEVPQNLSASRPQDRQFILSSKKLLLSDSGFYLCAWRYGSSYNEQFFGPGTRLTVL.

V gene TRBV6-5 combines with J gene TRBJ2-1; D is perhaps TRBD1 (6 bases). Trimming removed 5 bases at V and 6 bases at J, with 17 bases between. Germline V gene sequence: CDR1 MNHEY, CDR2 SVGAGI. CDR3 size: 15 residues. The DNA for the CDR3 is TGTGCCAGCAGTCGTAGGACAGTTACGGCCAATGAGCAGTTCTTC. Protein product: CASSRRTVTANEQFF.

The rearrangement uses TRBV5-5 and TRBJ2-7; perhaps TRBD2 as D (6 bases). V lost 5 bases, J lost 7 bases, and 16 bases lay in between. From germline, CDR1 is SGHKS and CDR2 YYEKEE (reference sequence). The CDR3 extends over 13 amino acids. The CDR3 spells CASSWRGLGEQYF. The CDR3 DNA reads TGTGCCAGCAGTTGGAGGGGATTGGGAGAGCAGTACTTC.

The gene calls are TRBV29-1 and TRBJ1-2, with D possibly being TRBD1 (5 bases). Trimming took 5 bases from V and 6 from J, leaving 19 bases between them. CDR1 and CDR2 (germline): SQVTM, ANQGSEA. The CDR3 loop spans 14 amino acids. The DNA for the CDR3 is TGCAGCGTTCCGATCCTCCCCCGGGGGGATGGCTACACCTTC. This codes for CSVPILPRGDGYTF.

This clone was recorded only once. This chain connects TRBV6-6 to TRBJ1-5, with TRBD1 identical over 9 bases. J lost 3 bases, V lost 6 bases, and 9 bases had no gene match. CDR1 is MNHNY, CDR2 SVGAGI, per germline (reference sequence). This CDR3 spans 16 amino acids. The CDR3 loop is CASRRGRDRDNQPQHF. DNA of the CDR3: TGTGCCAGCAGACGCGGCCGGGACAGGGACAATCAGCCCCAGCATTTT.

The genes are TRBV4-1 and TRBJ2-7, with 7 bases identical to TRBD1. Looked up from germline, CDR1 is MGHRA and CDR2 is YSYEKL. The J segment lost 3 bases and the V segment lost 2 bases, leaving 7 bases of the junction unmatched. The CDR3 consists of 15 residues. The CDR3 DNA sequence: TGCGCCAGCAGCCAACGACAGGGAGCTTACTACGAGCAGTACTTC. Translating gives CASSQRQGAYYEQYF.

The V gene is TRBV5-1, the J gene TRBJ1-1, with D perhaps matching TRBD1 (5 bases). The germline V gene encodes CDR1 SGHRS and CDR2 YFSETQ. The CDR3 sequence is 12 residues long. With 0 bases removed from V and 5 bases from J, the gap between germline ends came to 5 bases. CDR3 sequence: CASSLEGTEAFF. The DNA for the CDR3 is TGCGCCAGCAGCTTGGAGGGGACTGAAGCTTTCTTT.

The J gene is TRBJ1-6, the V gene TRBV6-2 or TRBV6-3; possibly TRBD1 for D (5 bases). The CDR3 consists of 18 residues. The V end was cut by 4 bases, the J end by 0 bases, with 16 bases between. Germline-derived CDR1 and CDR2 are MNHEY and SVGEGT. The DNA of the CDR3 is TGTGCCAGCAGTTGGACTAATACAGGTTCCTCCTATAATTCACCCCTCCACTTT. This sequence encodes CASSWTNTGSSYNSPLHF.

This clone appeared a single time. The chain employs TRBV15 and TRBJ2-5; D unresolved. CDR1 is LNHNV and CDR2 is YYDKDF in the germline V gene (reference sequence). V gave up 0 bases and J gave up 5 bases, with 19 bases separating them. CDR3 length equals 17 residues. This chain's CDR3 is CATSRDWVGGSSETQYF. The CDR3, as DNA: TGTGCCACCAGCAGAGATTGGGTAGGCGGCAGCTCTGAGACCCAGTACTTC. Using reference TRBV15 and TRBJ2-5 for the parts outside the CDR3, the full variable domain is DAMVIQNPRYQVTQFGKPVTLSCSQTLNHNVMYWYQQKSSQAPKLLFHYYDKDFNNEADTPDNFQSRRPNTSFCFLDIRSPGLGDTAMYLCATSRDWVGGSSETQYFGPGTRLLVL.

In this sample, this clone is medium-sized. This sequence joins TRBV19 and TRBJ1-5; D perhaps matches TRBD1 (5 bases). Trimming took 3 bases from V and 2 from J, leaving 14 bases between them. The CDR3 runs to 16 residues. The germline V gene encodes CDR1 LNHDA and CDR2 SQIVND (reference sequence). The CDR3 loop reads CASSIPSGVGNQPQHF. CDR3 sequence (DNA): TGTGCCAGTAGTATTCCCTCGGGGGTAGGCAATCAGCCCCAGCATTTT.

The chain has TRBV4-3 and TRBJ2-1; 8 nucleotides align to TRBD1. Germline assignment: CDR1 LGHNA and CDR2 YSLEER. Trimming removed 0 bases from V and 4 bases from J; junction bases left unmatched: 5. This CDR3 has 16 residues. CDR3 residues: CASSQDLWTGYNEQFF. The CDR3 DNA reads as TGCGCCAGCAGCCAAGATCTTTGGACAGGGTACAATGAGCAGTTCTTC.

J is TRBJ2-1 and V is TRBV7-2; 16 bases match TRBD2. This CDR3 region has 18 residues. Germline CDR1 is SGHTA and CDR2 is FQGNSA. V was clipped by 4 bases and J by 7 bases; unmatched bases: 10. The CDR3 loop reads CASSSTGLAGGPGNEQFF. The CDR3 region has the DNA TGTGCCAGCAGCTCGACGGGACTAGCGGGGGGGCCGGGAAATGAGCAGTTCTTC.

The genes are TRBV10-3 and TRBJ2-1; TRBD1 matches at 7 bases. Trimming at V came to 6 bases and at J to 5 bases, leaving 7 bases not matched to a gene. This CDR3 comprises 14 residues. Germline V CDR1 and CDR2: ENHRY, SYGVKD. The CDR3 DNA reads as TGTGCCATCAGAGACAGGGAGTATAACAATGAGCAGTTCTTC. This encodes CAIRDREYNNEQFF.

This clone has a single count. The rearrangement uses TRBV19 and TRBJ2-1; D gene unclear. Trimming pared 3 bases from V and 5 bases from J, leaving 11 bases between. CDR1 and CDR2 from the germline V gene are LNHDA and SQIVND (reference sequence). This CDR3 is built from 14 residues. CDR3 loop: CASSIFRGHNEQFF. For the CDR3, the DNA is TGTGCCAGTAGTATTTTTCGAGGCCACAATGAGCAGTTCTTC. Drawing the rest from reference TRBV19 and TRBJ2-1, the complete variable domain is DGGITQSPKYLFRKEGQNVTLSCEQNLNHDAMYWYRQDPGQGLRLIYYSQIVNDFQKGDIAEGYSVSREKKESFPLTVTSAQKNPTAFYLCASSIFRGHNEQFFGPGTRLTVL.

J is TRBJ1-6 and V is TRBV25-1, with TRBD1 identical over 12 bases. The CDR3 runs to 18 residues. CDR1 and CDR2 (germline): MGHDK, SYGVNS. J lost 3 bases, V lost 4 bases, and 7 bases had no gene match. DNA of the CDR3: TGTGCCAGCAGTGGGACCGGGACAGGGGGCTTCTATAATTCACCCCTCCACTTT. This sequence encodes CASSGTGTGGFYNSPLHF.

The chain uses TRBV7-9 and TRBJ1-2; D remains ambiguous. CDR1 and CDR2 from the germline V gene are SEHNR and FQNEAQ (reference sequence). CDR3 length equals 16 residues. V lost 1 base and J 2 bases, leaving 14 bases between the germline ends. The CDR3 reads CASSLDLWAANYGYTF. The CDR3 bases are TGTGCCAGCAGCTTAGATCTGTGGGCAGCCAACTATGGCTACACCTTC.

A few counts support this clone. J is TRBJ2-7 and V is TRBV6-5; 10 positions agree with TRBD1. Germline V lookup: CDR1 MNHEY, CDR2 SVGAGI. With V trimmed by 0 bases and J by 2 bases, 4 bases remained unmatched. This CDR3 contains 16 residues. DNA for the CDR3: TGTGCCAGCAGTTACTCGGGACAGGGGAACGCCTACGAGCAGTACTTC. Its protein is CASSYSGQGNAYEQYF.

CDR3 in amino acids: CASSFTGTEDYNEQFF. The DNA of the CDR3 is TGTGCCAGCAGCTTCACCGGGACAGAGGATTACAATGAGCAGTTCTTC. The J gene is TRBJ2-1, the V gene TRBV7-8; 7 bases fit TRBD1. CDR3 length: 16 residues. Germline trimming cut 3 bases from V and 4 bases from J; bases unmatched to any gene: 9. The V gene's germline CDR1 is SGHVS and CDR2 FQNEAQ.

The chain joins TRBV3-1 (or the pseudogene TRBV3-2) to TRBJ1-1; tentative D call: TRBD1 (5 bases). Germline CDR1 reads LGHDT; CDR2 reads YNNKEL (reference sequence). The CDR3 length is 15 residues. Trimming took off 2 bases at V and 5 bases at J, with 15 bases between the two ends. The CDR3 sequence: CASSQLGQGRTEAFF. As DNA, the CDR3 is TGTGCCAGCAGCCAACTGGGGCAGGGAAGGACTGAAGCTTTCTTT.

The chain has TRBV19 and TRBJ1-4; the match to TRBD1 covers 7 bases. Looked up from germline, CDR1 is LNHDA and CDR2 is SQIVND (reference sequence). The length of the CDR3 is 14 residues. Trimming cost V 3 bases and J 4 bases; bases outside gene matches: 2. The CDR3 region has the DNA TGTGCCAGTAGTATGGGACAGTTTAATGAAAAACTGTTTTTT. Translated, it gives CASSMGQFNEKLFF.

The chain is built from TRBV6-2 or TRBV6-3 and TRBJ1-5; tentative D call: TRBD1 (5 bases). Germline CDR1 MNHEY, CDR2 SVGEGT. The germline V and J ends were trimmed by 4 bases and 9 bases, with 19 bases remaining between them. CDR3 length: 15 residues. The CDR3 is CASSSIRDSGGPQHF. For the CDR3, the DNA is TGTGCCAGCAGTTCCATTCGGGACTCCGGGGGGCCCCAGCATTTT.

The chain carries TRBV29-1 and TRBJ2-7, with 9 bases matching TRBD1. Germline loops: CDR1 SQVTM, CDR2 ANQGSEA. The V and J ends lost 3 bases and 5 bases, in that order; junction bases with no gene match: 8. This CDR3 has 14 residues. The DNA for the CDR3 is TGCAGCGTTGAGTTCGGGACAGGGAGAAACGAGCAGTACTTC. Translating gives CSVEFGTGRNEQYF.

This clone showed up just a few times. CDR3 DNA sequence: TGTGCCAGTAGTGTGGACAGCCCCCCTGGGGCCAACGTCCTGACTTTC. Translation: CASSVDSPPGANVLTF. This chain joins TRBV19 and TRBJ2-6, with D possibly being TRBD1 (6 bases). The CDR3 covers 16 residues. The V end was cut by 5 bases, the J end by 2 bases, with 13 bases between. CDR1 is LNHDA, CDR2 SQIVND, per germline (reference sequence).

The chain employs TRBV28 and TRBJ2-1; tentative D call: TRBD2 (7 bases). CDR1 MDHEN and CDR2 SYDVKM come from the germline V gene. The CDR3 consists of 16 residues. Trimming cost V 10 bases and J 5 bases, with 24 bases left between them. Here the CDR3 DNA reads TGTGCCACACACAAGGGGGGGAGGGCCGGAAACAATGAGCAGTTCTTC. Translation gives CATHKGGRAGNNEQFF.

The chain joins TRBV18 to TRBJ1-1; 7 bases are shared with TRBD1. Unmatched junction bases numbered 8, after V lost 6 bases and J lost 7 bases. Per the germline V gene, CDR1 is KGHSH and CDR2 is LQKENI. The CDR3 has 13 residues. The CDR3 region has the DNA TGTGCCAGCTCCCTCGGGACAGTTGGTGAAGCTTTCTTT. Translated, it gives CASSLGTVGEAFF.

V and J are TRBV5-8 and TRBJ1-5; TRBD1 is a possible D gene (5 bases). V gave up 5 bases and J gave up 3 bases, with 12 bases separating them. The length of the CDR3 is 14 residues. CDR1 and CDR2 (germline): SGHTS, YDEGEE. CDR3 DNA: TGTGCCAGCAGTCCGTTACAGGTCAATCAGCCCCAGCATTTT. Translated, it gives CASSPLQVNQPQHF.

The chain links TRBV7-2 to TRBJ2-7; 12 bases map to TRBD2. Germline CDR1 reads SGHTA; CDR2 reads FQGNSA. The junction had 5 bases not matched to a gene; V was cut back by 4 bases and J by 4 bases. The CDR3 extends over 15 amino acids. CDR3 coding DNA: TGTGCCAGCAGCTACCAGACTAGCGGGGGATACGAGCAGTACTTC. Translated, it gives CASSYQTSGGYEQYF.

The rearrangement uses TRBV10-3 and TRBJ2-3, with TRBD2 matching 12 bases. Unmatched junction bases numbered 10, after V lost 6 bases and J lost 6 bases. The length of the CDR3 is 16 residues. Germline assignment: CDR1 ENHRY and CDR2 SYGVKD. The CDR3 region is CAIRGTSGRSEDTQYF. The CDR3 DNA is TGTGCCATCAGAGGCACTAGCGGGAGGAGTGAGGATACGCAGTATTTT.

The CDR3: CASSLLFYSPPLHF. CDR3 DNA sequence: TGTGCCAGCAGTTTACTCTTCTACTCCCCACCCCTCCACTTT. The J gene is TRBJ1-6, the V gene TRBV27; D uncertain. Germline V gene lookup returns CDR1 MNHEY and CDR2 SMNVEV (reference sequence). CDR3 size: 14 residues. The V end was cut by 2 bases, the J end by 11 bases, with 13 bases between.